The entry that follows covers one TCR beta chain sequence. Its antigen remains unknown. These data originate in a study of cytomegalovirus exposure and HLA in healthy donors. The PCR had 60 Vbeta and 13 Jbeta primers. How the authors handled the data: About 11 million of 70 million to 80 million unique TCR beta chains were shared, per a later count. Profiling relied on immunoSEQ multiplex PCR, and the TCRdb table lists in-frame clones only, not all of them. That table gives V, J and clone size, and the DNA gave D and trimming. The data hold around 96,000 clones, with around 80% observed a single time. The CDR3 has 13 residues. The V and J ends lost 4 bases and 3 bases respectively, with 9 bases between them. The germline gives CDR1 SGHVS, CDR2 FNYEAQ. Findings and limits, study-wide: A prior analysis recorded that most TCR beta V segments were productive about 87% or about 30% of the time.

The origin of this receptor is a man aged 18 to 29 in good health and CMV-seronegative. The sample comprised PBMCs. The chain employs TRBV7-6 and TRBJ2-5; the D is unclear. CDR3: CASSWAHEETQYF. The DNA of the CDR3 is TGTGCCAGCAGCTGGGCCCATGAAGAGACCCAGTACTTC.